Only a few counts were recorded for the clone carrying this TCR beta chain. Its antigen remains unidentified. Germline CDR1 and CDR2: SNHLY and FYNNEI. The CDR3 is 14 residues long. The V and J ends lost 6 bases and 6 bases respectively, with 17 bases between them. The data are from a study of T cells in Graves' hyperthyroidism and ophthalmopathy. General observations from the study: A 13 V-J model separated ophthalmopathy from stable hyperthyroidism.

RNA transcripts yielded amplified TCR beta CDR3 regions. First-round RT-PCR with HTBI primers amplified the TCR CDR3 region. Each CDR3 protein gets one entry after TCRdb re-called the multiplex PCR reads with MiXCR. The sample comprises about 600,000 distinct CDR3 sequences, about 16% of which are singletons, and 2.5% to 4% rests with the top ten. The rearrangement links TRBV2 to TRBJ1-2; tentatively, D is TRBD1 (5 bases). The sample consisted of blood. The receptor comes from a woman in her thirties or forties with Graves' ophthalmopathy. The CDR3 sequence: CASRAMRGADGYTF. The CDR3 bases are TGTGCCAGCAGGGCCATGAGAGGGGCTGATGGCTACACCTTC.